These 18 T cell receptor beta chains were all obtained from the same sample, sequenced in a study of blood T cell repertoires in COVID-19. Generated by immunoSEQ multiplex PCR, the TCRdb table keeps only in-frame clones and is missing some. The sample holds approximately 110,000 clones, about 87% seen once. The sample consisted of peripheral blood. Receptors originate from a human donor in a cohort sampled during active COVID-19.

The chain is built from TRBV12-3 or TRBV12-4 and TRBJ2-7; no firm D call. Deletions cut 8 bases from V and 4 bases from J, with 12 bases between. This CDR3 region has 12 residues. CDR3: CASALNPYEQYF. DNA of the CDR3: TGTGCCAGCGCACTCAACCCTTACGAGCAGTACTTC.

The chain links TRBV19 to TRBJ1-5, with 7 bases identical to TRBD1. Losses at the gene ends were 9 bases for V and 6 bases for J; bases not matched to a gene: 8. Germline V gives CDR1 LNHDA, CDR2 SQIVND (reference sequence). CDR3 size: 13 residues. The CDR3 DNA is TGTGCCAGCAGACAGGGCGTGGGTCAGCCCCAGCATTTT. Residues: CASRQGVGQPQHF.

The CDR3 region has the DNA TGTGCCAGCTTTCGTATACAGGGGTTCTCTGGAAACACCATATATTTT. This translates into CASFRIQGFSGNTIYF. The chain links TRBV2 to TRBJ1-3; 7 nucleotides line up with TRBD1. Germline V gives CDR1 SNHLY, CDR2 FYNNEI. The CDR3 is 16 amino acids. V dropped 8 bases and J dropped 0; count of bases not matched to a gene: 10.

This rearrangement joins TRBV7-3 to TRBJ1-2; no definite D call. In germline, CDR1 is SGHTA, CDR2 FQGTGA. The V end was cut by 4 bases, the J end by 6 bases, with 18 bases between. The CDR3 contains 15 residues. In nucleotides, the CDR3 is TGTGCCAGCAGCTCCCCCGGGGTGGGGAGGGATGGCTACACCTTC. This sequence encodes CASSSPGVGRDGYTF. The whole variable domain, filled in from reference TRBV7-3 and TRBJ1-2, reads GAGVSQTPSNKVTEKGKYVELRCDPISGHTALYWYRQSLGQGPEFLIYFQGTGAADDSGLPNDRFFAVRPEGSVSTLKIQRTERGDSAVYLCASSSPGVGRDGYTFGSGTRLTVV.

This clone was counted a few times. The chain recombines TRBV7-9 with TRBJ1-2, with TRBD1 matching over 8 bases. The germline V gene has CDR1 SEHNR and CDR2 FQNEAQ (reference sequence). V dropped 1 base and J dropped 3; count of bases not matched to a gene: 4. The CDR3 is made up of 15 amino acids. This CDR3 is CASSLGTGWDYGYTF. CDR3 DNA sequence: TGTGCCAGCAGCTTAGGGACAGGGTGGGACTATGGCTACACCTTC.

V gene TRBV2 combines with J gene TRBJ2-7, with 11 bases fitting TRBD2. Germline V CDR1 and CDR2: SNHLY, FYNNEI. The CDR3 is made up of 15 amino acids. Trimming took 8 bases from V and 4 from J; bases not matched to a gene: 10. The CDR3: CASALTSGVRYEQYF. For the CDR3, the DNA is TGTGCCAGCGCACTGACTAGCGGGGTTCGGTACGAGCAGTACTTC.

This clone was observed once. The rearrangement links TRBV28 to TRBJ2-7, with 7 bases fitting TRBD1. V gave up 4 bases and J gave up 2 bases; unmatched junction bases: 11. This CDR3 comprises 16 residues. CDR1 is MDHEN and CDR2 is SYDVKM in the germline V gene. CDR3 protein: CASSSDTDRVPYEQYF. The CDR3 region has the DNA TGTGCCAGCAGTTCCGATACCGACAGGGTTCCCTACGAGCAGTACTTC.

The CDR3 nucleotides read TGTGCCAGTAGCTTCCTCTCTGGAAACACCATATATTTT. This sequence encodes CASSFLSGNTIYF. The chain combines TRBV19 with TRBJ1-3; D remains ambiguous. CDR1 and CDR2 from the germline V gene are LNHDA and SQIVND (reference sequence). The V gene lost 6 bases and the J gene lost 0 bases, with 6 bases spanning the gap. This CDR3 region has 13 residues.

This chain links TRBV5-1 with TRBJ2-3, with 10 bases lining up with TRBD2. Germline V CDR1 and CDR2: SGHRS, YFSETQ. The CDR3 spans 15 residues. The trim removed 2 bases at V and 3 bases at J, leaving 3 bases unmatched. The CDR3 loop is CASSLAGGPTDTQYF. CDR3 in DNA: TGCGCCAGCAGCTTAGCGGGAGGGCCAACAGATACGCAGTATTTT.

This chain uses TRBV6-4 with TRBJ1-2, with 7 bases identical to TRBD1. With V trimmed by 2 bases and J by 14 bases, 11 bases remained unmatched. CDR1 is MRHNA, CDR2 SNTAGT, per germline. CDR3 length: 13 residues. Here the CDR3 reads CASSDRSPGGYTF. CDR3 in DNA: TGTGCCAGCAGTGACCGTTCTCCAGGGGGTTATACCTTC.

The J gene is TRBJ2-2, the V gene TRBV4-1; possible D gene TRBD2, 6 bases. The CDR3 runs 15 residues. Germline V gene data show CDR1 as MGHRA and CDR2 as YSYEKL. V shed 0 bases and J shed 6 bases, with 11 bases lying between them. The DNA of the CDR3 is TGCGCCAGCAGCCAAGACGCGGGGATCCCCGGGGAGCTGTTTTTT. This codes for CASSQDAGIPGELFF.

This clone was observed a handful of times. The chain uses TRBV4-1 and TRBJ1-2; D may be TRBD1 (5 bases). Germline V lookup: CDR1 MGHRA, CDR2 YSYEKL. This CDR3 contains 13 residues. V was cut by 3 bases and J by 4 bases, with 9 bases left in between. The DNA of the CDR3 is TGCGCCAGCAGCCAGGACGACAGCTATGGCTACACCTTC. Amino acid sequence: CASSQDDSYGYTF.

The chain uses TRBV5-6 and TRBJ1-1; tentative D call: TRBD1 (5 bases). Trimming shortened V by 0 bases and J by 6 bases, and 15 bases separated the two germline ends. The CDR3 length is 15 residues. CDR1 and CDR2 from the germline V gene are SGHDT and YYEEEE. In DNA form, the CDR3 reads TGTGCCAGCAGCTTGGGTTCCCTCAGGGCGCCTGAAGCTTTCTTT. Its protein product is CASSLGSLRAPEAFF. The full variable domain, completed using reference TRBV5-6 and TRBJ1-1, is DAGVTQSPTHLIKTRGQQVTLRCSPKSGHDTVSWYQQALGQGPQFIFQYYEEEERQRGNFPDRFSGHQFPNYSSELNVNALLLGDSALYLCASSLGSLRAPEAFFGQGTRLTVV.

The chain couples TRBV6-5 to TRBJ1-2; D not resolved. The CDR3 contains 15 residues. Germline assignment: CDR1 MNHEY and CDR2 SVGAGI. Trimming removed 0 bases at V and 4 bases at J, with 12 bases between. CDR3 amino acids: CASSYSKYGLYGYTF. DNA of the CDR3: TGTGCCAGCAGTTACTCGAAGTACGGACTCTATGGCTACACCTTC.

The rearrangement joins TRBV4-3 to TRBJ1-1; possibly TRBD1 for D (5 bases). The V end was cut by 1 base, the J end by 1 base, with 7 bases between. The CDR3 extends over 14 amino acids. Germline lookup yields CDR1 LGHNA and CDR2 YSLEER. CDR3 sequence (DNA): TGCGCCAGCAGCCAAGGACAGCCGAACACTGAAGCTTTCTTT. It codes for CASSQGQPNTEAFF.

V and J are TRBV9 and TRBJ2-2; D is uncertain. This CDR3 region has 13 residues. The V and J ends lost 7 bases and 2 bases respectively, with 9 bases between them. Germline-derived CDR1 and CDR2 are SGDLS and YYNGEE. CDR3 coding DNA: TGTGCCAGCGGCAACAAAAACACCGGGGAGCTGTTTTTT. Its translation: CASGNKNTGELFF.

The chain recombines TRBV14 with TRBJ2-6; D remains ambiguous. V was pared by 1 base and J by 4 bases, with 8 bases between. The CDR3 length is 15 residues. Looked up from germline, CDR1 is SGHDN and CDR2 is FVKESK. CDR3: CASSQAYRGANVLTF. DNA for the CDR3: TGTGCCAGCAGCCAAGCCTATAGAGGGGCCAACGTCCTGACTTTC.

The chain couples TRBV14 to TRBJ2-1; 10 positions match TRBD2. Looked up from germline, CDR1 is SGHDN and CDR2 is FVKESK. Germline trimming cut 4 bases from V and 1 base from J; bases unmatched to any gene: 10. This CDR3 is built from 18 residues. CDR3: CASSPRLAGVGSYNEQFF. CDR3 DNA: TGTGCCAGCAGCCCCCGACTAGCGGGTGTAGGGTCCTACAATGAGCAGTTCTTC.